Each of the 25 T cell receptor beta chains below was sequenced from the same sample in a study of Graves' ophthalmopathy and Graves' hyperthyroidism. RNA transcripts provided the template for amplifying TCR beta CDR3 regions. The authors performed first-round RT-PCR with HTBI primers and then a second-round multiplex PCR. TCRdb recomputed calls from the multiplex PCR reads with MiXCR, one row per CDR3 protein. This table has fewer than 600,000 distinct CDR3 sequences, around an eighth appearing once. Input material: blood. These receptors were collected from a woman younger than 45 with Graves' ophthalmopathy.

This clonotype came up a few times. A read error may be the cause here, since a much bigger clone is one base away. The CDR3 DNA follows: TGTGCCAGCAGCTTAGGTCTCCTCCAAGAGACCAAGTACTTC. It encodes CASSLGLLQETKYF. The chain joins TRBV7-2 to TRBJ2-5; D is ambiguous. This CDR3 has 14 amino acids. In germline, CDR1 is SGHTA, CDR2 FQGNSA.

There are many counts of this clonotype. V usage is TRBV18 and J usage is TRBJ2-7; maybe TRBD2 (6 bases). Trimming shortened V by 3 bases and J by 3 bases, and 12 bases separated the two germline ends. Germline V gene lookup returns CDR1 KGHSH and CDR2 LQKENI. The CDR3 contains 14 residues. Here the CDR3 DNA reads TGTGCCAGCTCACCCGGGGGAGGACTCTACGAGCAGTACTTC. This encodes CASSPGGGLYEQYF.

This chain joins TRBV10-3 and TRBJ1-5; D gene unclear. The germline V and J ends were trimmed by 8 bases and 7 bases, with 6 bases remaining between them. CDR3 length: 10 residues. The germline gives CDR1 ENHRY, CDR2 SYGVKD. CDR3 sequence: CAILGQPQHF. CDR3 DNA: TGTGCCATCCTTGGACAGCCCCAGCATTTT.

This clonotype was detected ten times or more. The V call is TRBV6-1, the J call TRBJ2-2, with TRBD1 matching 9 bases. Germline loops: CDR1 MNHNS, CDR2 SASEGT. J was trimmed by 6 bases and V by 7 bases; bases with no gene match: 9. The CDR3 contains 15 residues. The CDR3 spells CASTQTGGLAGELFF. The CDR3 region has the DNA TGTGCCAGCACCCAGACAGGGGGTCTTGCCGGGGAGCTGTTTTTT.

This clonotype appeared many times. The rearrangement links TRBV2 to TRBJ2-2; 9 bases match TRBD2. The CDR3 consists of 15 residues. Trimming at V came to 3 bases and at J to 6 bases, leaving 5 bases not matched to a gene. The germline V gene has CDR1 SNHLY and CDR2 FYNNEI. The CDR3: CASSDAGLAPGELFF. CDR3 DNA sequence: TGTGCCAGCAGTGATGCGGGACTAGCCCCCGGGGAGCTGTTTTTT.

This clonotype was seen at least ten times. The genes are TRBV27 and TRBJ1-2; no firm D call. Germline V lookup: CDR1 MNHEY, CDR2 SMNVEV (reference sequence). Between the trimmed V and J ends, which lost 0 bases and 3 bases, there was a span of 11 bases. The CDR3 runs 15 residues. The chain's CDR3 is CASSLSINSHYGYTF. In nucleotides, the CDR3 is TGTGCCAGCAGTTTATCGATAAACAGCCACTATGGCTACACCTTC.

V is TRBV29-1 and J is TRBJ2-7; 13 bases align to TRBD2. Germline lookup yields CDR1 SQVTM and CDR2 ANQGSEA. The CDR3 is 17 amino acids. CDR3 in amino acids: CSAIGSGTSGIYYEQYF. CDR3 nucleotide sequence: TGCAGTGCCATAGGTAGTGGGACTAGCGGGATCTACTACGAGCAGTACTTC.

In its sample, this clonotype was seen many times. Here the CDR3 DNA reads TGTGCCAGTAGTACCCTCGGGGCCAACGTCCTGACTTTC. This codes for CASSTLGANVLTF. This chain uses TRBV19 with TRBJ2-6; unclear D gene. The CDR3 runs 13 residues. Germline V gene data show CDR1 as LNHDA and CDR2 as SQIVND (reference sequence). Between the trimmed V and J ends, which lost 4 bases and 4 bases, there was a span of 5 bases. The variable domain in full, completed from reference TRBV19 and TRBJ2-6, reads DGGITQSPKYLFRKEGQNVTLSCEQNLNHDAMYWYRQDPGQGLRLIYYSQIVNDFQKGDIAEGYSVSREKKESFPLTVTSAQKNPTAFYLCASSTLGANVLTFGAGSRLTVL.

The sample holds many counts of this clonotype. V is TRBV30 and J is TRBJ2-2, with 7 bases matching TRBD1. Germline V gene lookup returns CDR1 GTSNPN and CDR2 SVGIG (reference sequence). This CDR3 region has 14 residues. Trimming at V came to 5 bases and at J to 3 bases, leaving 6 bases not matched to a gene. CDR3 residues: CAWDWDRDTGELFF. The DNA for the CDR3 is TGTGCCTGGGATTGGGACAGAGACACCGGGGAGCTGTTTTTT.

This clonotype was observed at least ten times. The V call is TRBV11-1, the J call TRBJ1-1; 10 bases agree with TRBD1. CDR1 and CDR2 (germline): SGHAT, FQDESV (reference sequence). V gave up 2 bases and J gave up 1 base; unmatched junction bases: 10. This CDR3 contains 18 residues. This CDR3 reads CASSLFRDRGSTNTEAFF. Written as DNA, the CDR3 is TGTGCCAGCAGCTTATTCCGGGACAGGGGATCCACGAACACTGAAGCTTTCTTT.

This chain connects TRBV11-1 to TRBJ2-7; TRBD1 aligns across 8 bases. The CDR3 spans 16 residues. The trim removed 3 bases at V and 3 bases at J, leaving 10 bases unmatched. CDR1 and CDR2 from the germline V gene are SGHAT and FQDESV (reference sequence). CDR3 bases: TGTGCCAGCAGCTTGGGACCCGGGACAGGCTTCTACGAGCAGTACTTC. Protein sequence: CASSLGPGTGFYEQYF.

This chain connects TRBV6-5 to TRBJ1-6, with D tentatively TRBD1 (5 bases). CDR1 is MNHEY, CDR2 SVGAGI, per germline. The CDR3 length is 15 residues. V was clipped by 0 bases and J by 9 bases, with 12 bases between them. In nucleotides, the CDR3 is TGTGCCAGCAGTTACTCACGGGGCTCGACTTCACCCCTCCACTTT. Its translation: CASSYSRGSTSPLHF.

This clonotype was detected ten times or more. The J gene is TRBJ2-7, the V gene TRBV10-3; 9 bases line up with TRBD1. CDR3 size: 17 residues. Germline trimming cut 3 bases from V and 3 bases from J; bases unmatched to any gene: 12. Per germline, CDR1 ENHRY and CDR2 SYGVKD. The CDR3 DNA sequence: TGTGCCATCAGTGATCCCAAAGGACAGGGGATAATCTACGAGCAGTACTTC. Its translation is CAISDPKGQGIIYEQYF.

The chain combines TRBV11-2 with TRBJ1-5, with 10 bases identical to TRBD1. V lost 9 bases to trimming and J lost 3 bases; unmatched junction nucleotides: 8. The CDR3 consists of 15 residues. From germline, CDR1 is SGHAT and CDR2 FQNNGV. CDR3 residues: CARTGTGVFNQPQHF. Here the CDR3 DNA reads TGTGCCAGAACCGGGACAGGGGTTTTCAATCAGCCCCAGCATTTT.

CDR3 protein: CASSLITESYEQYF. In nucleotides, the CDR3 is TGTGCCAGCAGCTTAATAACAGAATCCTACGAGCAGTACTTC. The gene calls are TRBV7-9 and TRBJ2-7; D unresolved. From germline, CDR1 is SEHNR and CDR2 FQNEAQ (reference sequence). Between the trimmed V and J ends, which lost 2 bases and 1 base, there was a span of 9 bases. The CDR3 runs 14 residues.

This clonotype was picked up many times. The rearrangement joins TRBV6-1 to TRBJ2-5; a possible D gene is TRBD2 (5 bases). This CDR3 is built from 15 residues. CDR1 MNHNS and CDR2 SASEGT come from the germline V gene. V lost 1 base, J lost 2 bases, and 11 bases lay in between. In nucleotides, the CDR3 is TGTGCCAGCAGTGAAGACGGAGGTATACAAGAGACCCAGTACTTC. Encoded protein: CASSEDGGIQETQYF.

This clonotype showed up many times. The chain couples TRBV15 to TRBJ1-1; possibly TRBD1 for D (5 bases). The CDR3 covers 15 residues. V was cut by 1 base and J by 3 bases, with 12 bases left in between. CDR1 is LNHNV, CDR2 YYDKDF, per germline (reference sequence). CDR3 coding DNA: TGTGCCACCAGCAGAGCACCAGGGCTGGACACTGAAGCTTTCTTT. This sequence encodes CATSRAPGLDTEAFF.

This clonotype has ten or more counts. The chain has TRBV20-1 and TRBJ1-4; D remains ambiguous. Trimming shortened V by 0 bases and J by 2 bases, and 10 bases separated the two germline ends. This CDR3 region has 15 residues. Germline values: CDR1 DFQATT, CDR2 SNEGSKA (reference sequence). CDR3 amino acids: CSARDWESTNEKLFF. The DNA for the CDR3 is TGCAGTGCTAGAGATTGGGAGAGTACTAATGAAAAACTGTTTTTT.

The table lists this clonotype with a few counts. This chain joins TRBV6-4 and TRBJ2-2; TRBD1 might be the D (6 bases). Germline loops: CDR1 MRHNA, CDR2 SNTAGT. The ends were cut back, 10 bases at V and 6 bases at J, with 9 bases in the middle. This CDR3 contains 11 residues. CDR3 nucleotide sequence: TGTGCCACCCCAGGGGCCGGGGAGCTGTTTTTT. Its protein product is CATPGAGELFF.

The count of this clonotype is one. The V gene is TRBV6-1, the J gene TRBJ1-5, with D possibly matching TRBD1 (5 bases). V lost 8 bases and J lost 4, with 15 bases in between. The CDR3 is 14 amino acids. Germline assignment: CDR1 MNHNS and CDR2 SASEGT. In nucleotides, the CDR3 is TGTGCCAGCGTCCAAGGGGCGGCAAATCAGCCCCAGCATTTT. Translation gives CASVQGAANQPQHF.

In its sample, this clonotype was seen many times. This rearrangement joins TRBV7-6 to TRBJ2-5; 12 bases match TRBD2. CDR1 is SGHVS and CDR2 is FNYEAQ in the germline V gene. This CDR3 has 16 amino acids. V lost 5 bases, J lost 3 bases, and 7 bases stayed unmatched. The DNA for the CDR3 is TGTGCCAGCAGCCCTCAGGCTAGCGGGGGGGAAGAGACCCAGTACTTC. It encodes CASSPQASGGEETQYF.

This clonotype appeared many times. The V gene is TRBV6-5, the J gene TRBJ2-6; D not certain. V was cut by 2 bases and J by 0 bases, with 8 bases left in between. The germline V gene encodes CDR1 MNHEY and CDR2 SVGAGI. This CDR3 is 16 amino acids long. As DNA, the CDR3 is TGTGCCAGCAGTTACCTCCCCATCTCTGGGGCCAACGTCCTGACTTTC. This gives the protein CASSYLPISGANVLTF.

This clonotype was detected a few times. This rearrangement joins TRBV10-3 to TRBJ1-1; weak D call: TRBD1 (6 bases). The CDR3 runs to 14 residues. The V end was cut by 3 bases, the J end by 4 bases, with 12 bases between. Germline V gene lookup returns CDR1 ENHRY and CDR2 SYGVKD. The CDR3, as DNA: TGTGCCATCAGTGAATCCGGGGGCATCACTGAAGCTTTCTTT. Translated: CAISESGGITEAFF.

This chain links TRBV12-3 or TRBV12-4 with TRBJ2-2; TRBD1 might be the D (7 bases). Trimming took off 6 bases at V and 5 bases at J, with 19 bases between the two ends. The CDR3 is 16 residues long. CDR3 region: CASSPTGMAGTGELFF. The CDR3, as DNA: TGTGCCAGCAGCCCGACAGGGATGGCGGGGACCGGGGAGCTGTTTTTT.

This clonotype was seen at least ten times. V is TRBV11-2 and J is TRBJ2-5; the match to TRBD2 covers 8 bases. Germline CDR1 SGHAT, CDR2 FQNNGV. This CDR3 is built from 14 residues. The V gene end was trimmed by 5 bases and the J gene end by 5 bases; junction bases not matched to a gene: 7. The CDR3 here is CASSPRTSRETQYF. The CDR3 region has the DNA TGTGCCAGCAGCCCGCGGACTAGCCGTGAGACCCAGTACTTC.